These 14 T cell receptor beta chains originate from one sample sequenced in a study of Ad26.COV2.S vaccination and SARS-CoV-2 variants. Treatment denoted: some 20 received Ad26.COV2.S at low or high dose, single or two shots; 5 received placebo; per-sample allocation not given. It was on day 63 after the first vaccine or placebo injection that samples were taken. Some clones are missing from TCRdb's copy, which holds only in-frame ones; the method was immunoSEQ multiplex PCR. The table lists fewer than 800,000 clones, roughly 90% of them singletons. The sequencing here drew on peripheral blood, taken in a trial of Ad26.COV2.S vaccine versus placebo. All receptors come from a person aged 18-65 years who received the Ad26.COV2.S COVID-19 vaccine or a placebo.

The chain joins TRBV7-9 to TRBJ2-3, with 9 nucleotides matching TRBD2. The CDR3 has 14 amino acids. Germline V CDR1 and CDR2: SEHNR, FQNEAQ (reference sequence). Losses at the gene ends were 5 bases for V and 11 bases for J; bases not matched to a gene: 11. CDR3 protein: CASSLIWTSEWQYF. The CDR3 coding sequence is TGTGCCAGCAGCCTTATTTGGACTAGCGAGTGGCAGTATTTT.

The chain couples TRBV5-1 to TRBJ2-1, with 9 bases lining up with TRBD2. Germline assignment: CDR1 SGHRS and CDR2 YFSETQ. J lost 3 bases, V lost 0 bases, and 4 bases had no gene match. The CDR3 has 16 residues. The CDR3, as DNA: TGCGCCAGCAGCTTGGGGGTTAGCGGGAGCTACAATGAGCAGTTCTTC. It codes for CASSLGVSGSYNEQFF.

The chain carries TRBV5-1 and TRBJ1-3; a weak D match, TRBD1 (5 bases). V lost 5 bases, J lost 0 bases, and 9 bases lay in between. CDR1 and CDR2 from the germline V gene are SGHRS and YFSETQ. This CDR3 has 14 amino acids. For the CDR3, the DNA is TGCGCCAGCAGAGGACACAGCTCTGGAAACACCATATATTTT. It yields the protein CASRGHSSGNTIYF.

This chain joins TRBV29-1 and TRBJ2-5, with D tentatively TRBD1 (6 bases). Germline V gene data show CDR1 as SQVTM and CDR2 as ANQGSEA. The CDR3 sequence is 12 residues long. V lost 7 bases to trimming and J lost 2 bases, with 11 bases between them. CDR3 DNA sequence: TGCAGCGGGGGACACGGACAAGAGACCCAGTACTTC. Amino acid sequence: CSGGHGQETQYF.

The rearrangement links TRBV6-2 or TRBV6-3 to TRBJ2-3; D possibly corresponds to TRBD1 (5 bases). This CDR3 has 14 residues. V was pared by 5 bases and J by 0 bases, with 9 bases between. Germline V gene data show CDR1 as MNHEY and CDR2 as SVGEGT. The CDR3 DNA reads as TGTGCCAGCAGTCGTAGGGGTAGCACAGATACGCAGTATTTT. Protein sequence: CASSRRGSTDTQYF.

The chain employs TRBV27 and TRBJ2-7; the match to TRBD1 covers 9 bases. V lost 8 bases to trimming and J lost 6 bases; unmatched junction nucleotides: 8. CDR3 length equals 13 residues. CDR1 MNHEY and CDR2 SMNVEV come from the germline V gene (reference sequence). The CDR3 here is CASRGQGIPEQYF. DNA of the CDR3: TGTGCCAGCCGTGGACAGGGGATTCCCGAGCAGTACTTC.

The chain employs TRBV11-2 and TRBJ2-4; 8 positions match TRBD1. This CDR3 region has 13 residues. CDR1 is SGHAT and CDR2 is FQNNGV in the germline V gene. The V segment lost 3 bases and the J segment 8 bases; nucleotides outside the gene matches: 3. The CDR3 sequence is CASSFQGADIQYF. CDR3 nucleotide sequence: TGTGCCAGCAGCTTCCAGGGGGCGGACATTCAGTACTTC.

The chain recombines TRBV5-4 with TRBJ1-6, with D tentatively TRBD1 (6 bases). In germline, CDR1 is SGHNT, CDR2 YYREEE (reference sequence). Trimming cost V 4 bases and J 5 bases, with 19 bases left between them. This CDR3 contains 17 residues. CDR3 bases: TGTGCCAGCAGCGATCCCAGGCTGACAGGCGATAATTCACCCCTCCACTTT. It encodes CASSDPRLTGDNSPLHF.

The chain has TRBV3-1 (or the pseudogene TRBV3-2) and TRBJ1-5, with TRBD1 matching over 9 bases. V shed 6 bases and J 6 bases; nucleotides not matched to a gene: 6. There are 14 residues in the CDR3. In germline, CDR1 is LGHDT, CDR2 YNNKEL (reference sequence). The CDR3 bases are TGTGCCAGCAGTCACGGACAGGGGACTCAGCCCCAGCATTTT. The encoded protein is CASSHGQGTQPQHF.

The chain carries TRBV27 and TRBJ1-1; D not certain. V was pared by 10 bases and J by 6 bases, with 12 bases between. Germline CDR1 is MNHEY and CDR2 is SMNVEV (reference sequence). This CDR3 contains 11 residues. CDR3 DNA: TGTGCCACCATGAACAGAGCTGAAGCTTTCTTT. Translation gives CATMNRAEAFF.

This clone was observed a handful of times. This rearrangement joins TRBV15 to TRBJ1-1; D uncertain. Germline CDR1 and CDR2: LNHNV and YYDKDF (reference sequence). This CDR3 has 16 residues. Trimming removed 1 base at V and 4 bases at J, with 16 bases between. The CDR3 DNA reads as TGTGCCACCAGCAGAGCCGAGACCGCTTTCGGCACTGAAGCTTTCTTT. Its protein is CATSRAETAFGTEAFF.

This chain connects TRBV6-5 to TRBJ2-7; 8 nucleotides match TRBD2. The V segment lost 7 bases and the J segment 4 bases; nucleotides outside the gene matches: 6. Germline V CDR1 and CDR2: MNHEY, SVGAGI. The CDR3 is 13 amino acids. CDR3 in DNA: TGTGCCAGCAAGGAGGGACTAGAGTACGAGCAGTACTTC. Translation gives CASKEGLEYEQYF.

The rearrangement uses TRBV27 and TRBJ2-7; possibly TRBD2 for D (5 bases). CDR3 length equals 14 residues. Trimming cost V 4 bases and J 4 bases, with 14 bases left between them. Germline CDR1 reads MNHEY; CDR2 reads SMNVEV (reference sequence). In DNA form, the CDR3 reads TGTGCCAGCAGTTCCCTAACGGGGAAGTACGAGCAGTACTTC. This gives the protein CASSSLTGKYEQYF.

The chain couples TRBV7-9 to TRBJ1-5; no reliable D call. V was cut by 2 bases and J by 0 bases, with 5 bases left in between. The germline gives CDR1 SEHNR, CDR2 FQNEAQ (reference sequence). The CDR3 loop spans 14 amino acids. CDR3 nucleotide sequence: TGTGCCAGCAGCTTATCTTTTAGCAATCAGCCCCAGCATTTT. This sequence encodes CASSLSFSNQPQHF. The variable domain in full, completed from reference TRBV7-9 and TRBJ1-5, reads DTGVSQNPRHKITKRGQNVTFRCDPISEHNRLYWYRQTLGQGPEFLTYFQNEAQLEKSRLLSDRFSAERPKGSFSTLEIQRTEQGDSAMYLCASSLSFSNQPQHFGDGTRLSIL.